Included here is one TCR beta chain sequence, with context. The source of the sample is a study of cytomegalovirus exposure and HLA in healthy donors. The CDR3 length is 14 residues. The J segment lost 0 bases and the V segment lost 5 bases, leaving 3 bases of the junction unmatched. The germline gives CDR1 SGHRS, CDR2 YFSETQ. The PCR had 60 Vbeta and 13 Jbeta primers. The data were produced by immunoSEQ multiplex PCR, yet TCRdb's version contains in-frame clones alone and is incomplete. The sample lists about 180,000 clones; around 73% were seen once. The receptor was isolated from a man between 60 and 70 years old in good health and CMV-seronegative. The sequenced sample was PBMCs. The chain joins TRBV5-1 to TRBJ2-3; 7 bases are shared with TRBD2. Here the CDR3 reads CASSWRGSTDTQYF. CDR3 DNA sequence: TGCGCCAGCAGTTGGCGGGGGAGCACAGATACGCAGTATTTT.